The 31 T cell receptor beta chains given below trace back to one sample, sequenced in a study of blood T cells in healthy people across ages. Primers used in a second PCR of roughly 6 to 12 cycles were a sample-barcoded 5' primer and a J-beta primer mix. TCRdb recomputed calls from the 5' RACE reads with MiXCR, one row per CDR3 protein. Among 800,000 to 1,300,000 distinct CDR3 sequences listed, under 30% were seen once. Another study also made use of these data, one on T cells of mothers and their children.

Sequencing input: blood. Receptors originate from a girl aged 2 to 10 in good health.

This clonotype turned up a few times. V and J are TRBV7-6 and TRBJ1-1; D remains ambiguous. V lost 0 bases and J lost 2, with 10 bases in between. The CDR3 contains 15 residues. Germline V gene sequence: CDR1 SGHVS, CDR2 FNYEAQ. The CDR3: CASSLALSVNTEAFF. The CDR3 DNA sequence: TGTGCCAGCAGCTTAGCGCTCTCAGTTAACACTGAAGCTTTCTTT.

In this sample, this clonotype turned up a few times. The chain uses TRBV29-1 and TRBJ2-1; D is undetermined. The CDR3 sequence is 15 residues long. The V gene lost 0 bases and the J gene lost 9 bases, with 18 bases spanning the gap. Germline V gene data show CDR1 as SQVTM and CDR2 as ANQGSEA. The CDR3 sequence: CSVEDRDWASTEQFF. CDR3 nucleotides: TGCAGCGTTGAAGATCGCGATTGGGCTAGTACTGAGCAGTTCTTC.

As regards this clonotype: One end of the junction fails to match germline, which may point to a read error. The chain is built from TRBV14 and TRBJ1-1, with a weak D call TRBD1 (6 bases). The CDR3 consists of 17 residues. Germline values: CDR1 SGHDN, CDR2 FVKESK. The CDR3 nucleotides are TGTGTCAGCAGCCAAGTTGGGGGGCGGTGGAGGAACACTGAAGCTTTCTTT. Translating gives CVSSQVGGRWRNTEAFF.

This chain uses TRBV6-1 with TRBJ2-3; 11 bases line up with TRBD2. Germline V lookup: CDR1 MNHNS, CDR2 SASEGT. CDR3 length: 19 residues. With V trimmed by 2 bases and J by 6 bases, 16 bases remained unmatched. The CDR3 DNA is TGTGCCAGCAGTGAATCGATACTAGCGGGAGTGGTTCGGTTGGATACGCAGTATTTT. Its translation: CASSESILAGVVRLDTQYF.

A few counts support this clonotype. Here the CDR3 DNA reads TGTGCCAGCAGTTTAATCCTAGCGGGAGAGTTAGAGACCCAGTACTTC. Protein: CASSLILAGELETQYF. The V call is TRBV28, the J call TRBJ2-5, with 10 bases aligning to TRBD2. This CDR3 comprises 16 residues. Trimming cost V 2 bases and J 4 bases; bases outside gene matches: 7. CDR1 is MDHEN, CDR2 SYDVKM, per germline.

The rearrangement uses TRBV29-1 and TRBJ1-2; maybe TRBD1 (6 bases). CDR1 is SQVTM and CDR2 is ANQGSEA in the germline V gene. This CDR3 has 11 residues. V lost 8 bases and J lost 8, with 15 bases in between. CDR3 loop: CSYKTGYGYTF. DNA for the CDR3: TGCAGCTATAAGACAGGTTACGGCTACACCTTC. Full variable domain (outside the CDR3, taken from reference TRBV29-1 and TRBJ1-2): SAVISQKPSRDICQRGTSLTIQCQVDSQVTMMFWYRQQPGQSLTLIATANQGSEATYESGFVIDKFPISRPNLTFSTLTVSNMSPEDSSIYLCSYKTGYGYTFGSGTRLTVV.

The CDR3 loop reads CASSFQGGPQETQYF. The CDR3 nucleotides are TGTGCCAGCAGCTTTCAGGGGGGGCCCCAAGAGACCCAGTACTTC. The chain is built from TRBV5-4 and TRBJ2-5; D is tentatively TRBD1 or TRBD2 (7 bases each). Trimming stripped 2 bases from V and 1 base from J, with 12 bases between. There are 15 residues in the CDR3. The germline gives CDR1 SGHNT, CDR2 YYREEE (reference sequence).

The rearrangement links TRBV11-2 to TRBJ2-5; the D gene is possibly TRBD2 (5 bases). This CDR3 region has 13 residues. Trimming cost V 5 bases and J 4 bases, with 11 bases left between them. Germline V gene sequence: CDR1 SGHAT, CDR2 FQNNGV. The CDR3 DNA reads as TGTGCCAGCAGCCATAGGACTGGAGAGACCCAGTACTTC. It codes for CASSHRTGETQYF.

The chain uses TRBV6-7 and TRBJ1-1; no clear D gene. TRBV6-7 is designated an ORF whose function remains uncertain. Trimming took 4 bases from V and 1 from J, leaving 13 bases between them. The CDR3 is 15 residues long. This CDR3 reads CASSWATHRNTEAFF. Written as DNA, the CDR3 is TGTGCCAGCAGTTGGGCGACACATAGGAACACTGAAGCTTTCTTT.

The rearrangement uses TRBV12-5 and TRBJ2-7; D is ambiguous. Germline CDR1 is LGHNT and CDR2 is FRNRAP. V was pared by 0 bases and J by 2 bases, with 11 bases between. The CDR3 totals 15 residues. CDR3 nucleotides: TGTGCTAGTGGTTTGGTAAAGGCTTCCCCCTACGAGCAGTACTTC. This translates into CASGLVKASPYEQYF. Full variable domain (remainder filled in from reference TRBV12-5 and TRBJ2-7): DARVTQTPRHKVTEMGQEVTMRCQPILGHNTVFWYRQTMMQGLELLAYFRNRAPLDDSGMPKDRFSAEMPDATLATLKIQPSEPRDSAVYFCASGLVKASPYEQYFGPGTRLTVT.

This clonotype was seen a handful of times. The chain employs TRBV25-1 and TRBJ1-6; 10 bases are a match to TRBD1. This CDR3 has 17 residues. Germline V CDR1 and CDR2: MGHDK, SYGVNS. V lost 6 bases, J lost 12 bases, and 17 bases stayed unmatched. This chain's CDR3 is CASSASRPGTGAQPLHF. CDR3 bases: TGTGCCAGCAGCGCGTCGAGACCCGGGACAGGGGCCCAACCCCTCCACTTT. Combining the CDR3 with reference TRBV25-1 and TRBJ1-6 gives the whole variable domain EADIYQTPRYLVIGTGKKITLECSQTMGHDKMYWYQQDPGMELHLIHYSYGVNSTEKGDLSSESTVSRIRTEHFPLTLESARPSHTSQYLCASSASRPGTGAQPLHFGNGTRLTVT.

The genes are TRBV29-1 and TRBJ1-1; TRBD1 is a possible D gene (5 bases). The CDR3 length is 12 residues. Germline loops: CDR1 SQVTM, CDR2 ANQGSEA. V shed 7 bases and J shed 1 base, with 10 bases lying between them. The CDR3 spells CSAGGANTEAFF. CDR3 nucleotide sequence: TGCAGCGCGGGGGGAGCGAACACTGAAGCTTTCTTT.

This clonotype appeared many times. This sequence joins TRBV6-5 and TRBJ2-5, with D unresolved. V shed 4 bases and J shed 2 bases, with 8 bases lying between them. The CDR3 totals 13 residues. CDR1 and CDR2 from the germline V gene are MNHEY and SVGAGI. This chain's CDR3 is CASSWEGQETQYF. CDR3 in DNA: TGTGCCAGCAGTTGGGAAGGGCAAGAGACCCAGTACTTC.

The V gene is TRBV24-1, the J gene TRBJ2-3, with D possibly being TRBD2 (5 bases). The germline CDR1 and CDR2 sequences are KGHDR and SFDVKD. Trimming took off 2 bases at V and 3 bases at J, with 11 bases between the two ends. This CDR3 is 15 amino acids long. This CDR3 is CATSDSVRGTDTQYF. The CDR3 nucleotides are TGTGCCACCAGTGATTCGGTCCGCGGGACAGATACGCAGTATTTT.

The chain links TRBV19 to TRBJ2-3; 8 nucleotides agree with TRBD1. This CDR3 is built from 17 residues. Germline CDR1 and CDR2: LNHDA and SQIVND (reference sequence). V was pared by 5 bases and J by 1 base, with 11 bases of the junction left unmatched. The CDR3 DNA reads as TGTGCCAGTAGTCCATTCTTGACAGGGGCAGGCACAGATACGCAGTATTTT. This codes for CASSPFLTGAGTDTQYF.

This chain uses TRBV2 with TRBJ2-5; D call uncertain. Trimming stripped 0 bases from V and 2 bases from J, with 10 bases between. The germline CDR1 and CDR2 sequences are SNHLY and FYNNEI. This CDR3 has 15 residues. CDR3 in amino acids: CASSEALGRQETQYF. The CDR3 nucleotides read TGTGCCAGCAGTGAAGCGTTGGGAAGGCAAGAGACCCAGTACTTC.

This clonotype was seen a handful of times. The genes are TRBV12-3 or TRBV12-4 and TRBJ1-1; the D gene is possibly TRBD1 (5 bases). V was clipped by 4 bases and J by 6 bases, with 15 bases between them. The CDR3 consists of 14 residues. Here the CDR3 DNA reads TGTGCCAGCAGTTGGGAGACAGTCGGCGCTGAAGCTTTCTTT. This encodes CASSWETVGAEAFF.

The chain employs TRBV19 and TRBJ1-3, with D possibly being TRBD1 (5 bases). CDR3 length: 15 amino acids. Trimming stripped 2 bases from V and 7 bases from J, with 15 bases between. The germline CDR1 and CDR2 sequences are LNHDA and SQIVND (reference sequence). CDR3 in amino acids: CASSIQVSKGNTIYF. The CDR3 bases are TGTGCCAGTAGTATACAGGTCTCGAAGGGGAACACCATATATTTT.

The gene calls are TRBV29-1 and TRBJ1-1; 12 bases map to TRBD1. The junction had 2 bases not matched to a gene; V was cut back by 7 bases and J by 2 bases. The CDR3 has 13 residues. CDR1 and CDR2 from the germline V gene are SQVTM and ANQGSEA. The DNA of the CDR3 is TGCAGCGCGGGACAGGGGGCAAACACTGAAGCTTTCTTT. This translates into CSAGQGANTEAFF.

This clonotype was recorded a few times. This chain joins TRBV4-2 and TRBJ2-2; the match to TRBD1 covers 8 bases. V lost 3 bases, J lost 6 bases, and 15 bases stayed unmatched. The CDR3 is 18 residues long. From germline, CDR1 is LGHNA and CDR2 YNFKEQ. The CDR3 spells CASSHLRTGSGYSGELFF. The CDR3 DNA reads TGTGCCAGCAGCCATCTAAGGACAGGGTCAGGTTACTCCGGGGAGCTGTTTTTT.

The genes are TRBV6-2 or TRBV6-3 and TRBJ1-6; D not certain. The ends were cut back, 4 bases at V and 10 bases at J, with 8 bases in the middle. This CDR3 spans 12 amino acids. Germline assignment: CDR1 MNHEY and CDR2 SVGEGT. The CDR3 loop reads CASSSDVSPLHF. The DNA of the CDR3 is TGTGCCAGCAGTTCGGACGTCTCACCCCTCCACTTT.

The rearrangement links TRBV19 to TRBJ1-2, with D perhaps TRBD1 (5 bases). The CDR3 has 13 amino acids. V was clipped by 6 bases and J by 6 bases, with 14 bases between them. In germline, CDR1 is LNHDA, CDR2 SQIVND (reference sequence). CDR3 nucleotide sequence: TGTGCCAGTAGCATGGGTGGAGGGGATGGCTACACCTTC. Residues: CASSMGGGDGYTF.

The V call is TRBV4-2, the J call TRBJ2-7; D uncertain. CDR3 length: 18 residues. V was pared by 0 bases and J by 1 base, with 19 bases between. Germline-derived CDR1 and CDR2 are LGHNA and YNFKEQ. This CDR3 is CASSQDNSGVSPSYEQYF. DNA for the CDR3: TGTGCCAGCAGCCAAGATAATAGTGGAGTTTCCCCTTCCTACGAGCAGTACTTC.

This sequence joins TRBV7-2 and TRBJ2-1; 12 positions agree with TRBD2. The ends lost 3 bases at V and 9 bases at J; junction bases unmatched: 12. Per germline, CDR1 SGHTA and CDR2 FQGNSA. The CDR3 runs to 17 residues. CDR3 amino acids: CASSLGLPGLAGGEQFF. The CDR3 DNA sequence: TGTGCCAGCAGCTTGGGCCTACCGGGACTAGCGGGCGGTGAGCAGTTCTTC. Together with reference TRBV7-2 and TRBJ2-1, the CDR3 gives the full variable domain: GAGVSQSPSNKVTEKGKDVELRCDPISGHTALYWYRQSLGQGLEFLIYFQGNSAPDKSGLPSDRFSAERTGGSVSTLTIQRTQQEDSAVYLCASSLGLPGLAGGEQFFGPGTRLTVL.

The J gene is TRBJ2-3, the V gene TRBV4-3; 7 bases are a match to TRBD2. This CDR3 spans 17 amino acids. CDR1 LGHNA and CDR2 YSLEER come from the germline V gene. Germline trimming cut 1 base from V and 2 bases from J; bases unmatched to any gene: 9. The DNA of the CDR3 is TGCGCCAGCAGCCAAGGGGACGGGGACTACTACACAGATACGCAGTATTTT. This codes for CASSQGDGDYYTDTQYF.

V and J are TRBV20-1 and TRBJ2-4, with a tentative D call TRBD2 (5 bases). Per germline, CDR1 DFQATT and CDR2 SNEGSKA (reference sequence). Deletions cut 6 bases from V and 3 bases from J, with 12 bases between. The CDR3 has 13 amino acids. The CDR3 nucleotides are TGCAGTGCCGAAATAGCGAACAAAAACATTCAGTACTTC. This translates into CSAEIANKNIQYF.

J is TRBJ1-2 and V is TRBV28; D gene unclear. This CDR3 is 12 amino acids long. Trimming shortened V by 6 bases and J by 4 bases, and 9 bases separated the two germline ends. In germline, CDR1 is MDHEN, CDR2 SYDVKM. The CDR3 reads CASRDLIYGYTF. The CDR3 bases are TGTGCCAGCAGGGACCTTATCTATGGCTACACCTTC.

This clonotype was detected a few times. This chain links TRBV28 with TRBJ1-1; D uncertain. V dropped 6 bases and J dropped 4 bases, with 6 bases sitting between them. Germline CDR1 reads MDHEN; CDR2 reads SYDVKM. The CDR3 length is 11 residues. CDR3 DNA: TGTGCCAGCAGGGCCCTCACTGAAGCTTTCTTT. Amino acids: CASRALTEAFF.

CDR3 sequence (DNA): TGCGCCAGCAGCTTGGTAGGACGGGGAAATGAGCAGTTCTTC. Its translation: CASSLVGRGNEQFF. V gene TRBV5-1 combines with J gene TRBJ2-1; the D gene is possibly TRBD2 (5 bases). The V gene lost 0 bases and the J gene lost 7 bases, with 11 bases spanning the gap. The germline V gene has CDR1 SGHRS and CDR2 YFSETQ. The CDR3 sequence is 14 residues long.

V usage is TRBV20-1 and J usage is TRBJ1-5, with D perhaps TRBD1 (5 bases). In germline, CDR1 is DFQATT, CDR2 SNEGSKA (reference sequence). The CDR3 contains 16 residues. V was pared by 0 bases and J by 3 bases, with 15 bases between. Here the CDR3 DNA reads TGCAGTGCTAGAGATGGCTCGGGGCGGTCCAATCAGCCCCAGCATTTT. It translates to CSARDGSGRSNQPQHF.

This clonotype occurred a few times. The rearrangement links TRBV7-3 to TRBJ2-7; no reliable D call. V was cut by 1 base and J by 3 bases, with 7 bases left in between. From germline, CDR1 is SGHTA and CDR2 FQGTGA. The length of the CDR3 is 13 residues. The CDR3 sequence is CASSLNPDYEQYF. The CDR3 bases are TGTGCCAGCAGCTTAAATCCTGACTACGAGCAGTACTTC. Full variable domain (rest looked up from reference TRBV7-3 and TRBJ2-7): GAGVSQTPSNKVTEKGKYVELRCDPISGHTALYWYRQSLGQGPEFLIYFQGTGAADDSGLPNDRFFAVRPEGSVSTLKIQRTERGDSAVYLCASSLNPDYEQYFGPGTRLTVT.